In this sample, the clone carrying this TCR beta chain turned up once. Its antigen is unidentified. A J-beta primer mix and a sample-barcoded 5' primer were used in a second PCR of roughly 6 to 12 cycles. TCRdb fed the 5' RACE reads into MiXCR, producing one record per CDR3 protein. The sample holds roughly 800,000 distinct CDR3 sequences; 55% to 75% are singletons and the top ten take around 22%. The CDR3 contains 17 residues. V gave up 6 bases and J gave up 4 bases, with 27 bases separating them. Germline CDR1 SQVTM, CDR2 ANQGSEA. These data belong to a study of blood T cells in healthy people across ages. Notes on the study in general: Roughly linearly, TCR beta diversity per million T cells fell as age increased. It was held that the diversity estimates obtained from one million T cells were underestimates.

The chain couples TRBV29-1 to TRBJ1-1; no reliable D call. The sequence derives from a man younger than 40 in good health. Sequencing input: blood. The CDR3 here is CSVRLNSPQGGFTEAFF. The CDR3 nucleotides are TGCAGCGTCCGACTTAACAGTCCTCAAGGCGGATTCACTGAAGCTTTCTTT.